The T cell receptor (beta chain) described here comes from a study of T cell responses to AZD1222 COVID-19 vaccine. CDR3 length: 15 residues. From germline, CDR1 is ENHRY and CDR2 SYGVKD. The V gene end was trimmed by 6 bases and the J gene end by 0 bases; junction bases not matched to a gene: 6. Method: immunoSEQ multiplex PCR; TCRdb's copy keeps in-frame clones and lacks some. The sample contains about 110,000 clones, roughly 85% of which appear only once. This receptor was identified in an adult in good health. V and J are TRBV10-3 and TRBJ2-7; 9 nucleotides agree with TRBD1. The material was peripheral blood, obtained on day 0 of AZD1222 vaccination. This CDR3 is CAIRRQGGTSYEQYF. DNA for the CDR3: TGTGCCATCAGGAGACAGGGGGGGACCTCCTACGAGCAGTACTTC.